The rows below give T cell receptor beta chains drawn from one sample of a study of T cell repertoires in cytomegalovirus infection. TCRdb redid the calling of the reads with MiXCR, one entry per CDR3 protein. The table shows fewer than 550,000 distinct CDR3 sequences, with approximately 31% occurring only once. Sequences were obtained from PBMCs. The receptors here all came from a human donor in good health (CMV status not recorded). Some clones in this sample may be carry-over from other donors' samples. Each CDR3 is given with its conserved first and last residue. D genes are given only for firm matches. Only some rows state a clone size, as once, few, many or a class for expanded clones.

d_call,cdr3_length,j_call,clone_size,v_call,cdr3_nt,cdr3_aa
TRBD1,15,TRBJ1-1,NA,TRBV6-5,TGTGCCAGCAGTTCCTTGACAGGGGAGAACACTGAAGCTTTCTTT,CASSSLTGENTEAFF
NA,15,TRBJ1-2,NA,TRBV12-3/TRBV12-4,TGTGCCAGCACCCCTCGGCACCGGGACCCTCGGGGCTACAACTTC,CASTPRHRDPRGYNF
NA,14,TRBJ1-2,few,TRBV20-1,TGCAGTGCTAGTCCACTCCAAAACGGCTATGGCTACACCTTC,CSASPLQNGYGYTF
NA,12,TRBJ1-3,NA,TRBV5-6,TGTGCCAGCCGGCGGTCTGGAAACACCATATATTTT,CASRRSGNTIYF
TRBD2,15,TRBJ2-3,NA,TRBV12-3/TRBV12-4,TGTGCCAGCAAGAAATCTAGCGGGGGTTCAGATACGCAGTATTTT,CASKKSSGGSDTQYF
TRBD1,15,TRBJ2-7,NA,TRBV27,TGTGCCAGCAGAGCCGCCGGGACAGGGGTTTTAGAGCAGTACTTC,CASRAAGTGVLEQYF
NA,15,TRBJ2-7,NA,TRBV4-2,TGTGCCAGCAGCCAGTCCGGGACGGCCTCCTACGAGCAGTACTTC,CASSQSGTASYEQYF
NA,12,TRBJ2-1,few,TRBV19,TGTGCCAGTAGTATTTGGGGCGATGAGCAGTTCTTC,CASSIWGDEQFF
TRBD1,15,TRBJ2-7,NA,TRBV20-1,TGCAGTGCTAGCGGTACGGGACAGGGCTCCCACGAGCAGTACTTC,CSASGTGQGSHEQYF
NA,15,TRBJ1-1,many,TRBV7-9,TGTGCCAGCAGCACCCGACAGTTTTCAAACACTGAAGCTTTCTTT,CASSTRQFSNTEAFF
NA,12,TRBJ2-1,NA,TRBV7-2,TGTGCAAGCAACAGAGACTTCGATGAGCCGTGCTTC,CASNRDFDEPCF
TRBD2,15,TRBJ2-2,NA,TRBV7-6,TGTGCCAGCAGCCACGGCGGGGGGGGCACCGGTGAGCTTTTTTTT,CASSHGGGGTGELFF
TRBD1,16,TRBJ2-2,few,TRBV7-6,TGTGCCAGCAGCTTAGGCCAGGGGGAAATCGCCGGGGAGCTGTTTTTT,CASSLGQGEIAGELFF
NA,14,TRBJ1-1,few,TRBV20-1,TGCAGTGCGGACGGGACCGGGCTGAACACTGAAGCTTTCTTT,CSADGTGLNTEAFF
NA,15,TRBJ2-1,NA,TRBV7-2,TGTGCCAGCAGCTCCCAAAGGGCGGCTAACAATGAGCAGTTATTC,CASSSQRAANNEQLF
NA,12,TRBJ1-5,few,TRBV10-3,TGTTCCATCGTAGCGAGCAATCAGCCCCAGCATTTT,CSIVASNQPQHF
NA,14,TRBJ2-7,NA,TRBV12-3/TRBV12-4,TGTGCCAGCAGTCCACCGGGACGTCCCTACGAGCAGTACTTC,CASSPPGRPYEQYF
NA,14,TRBJ2-3,NA,TRBV20-1,TGCAGTGTGTGGGGCGGACGCTTGGGAGATACGCAGTATTTT,CSVWGGRLGDTQYF
NA,16,TRBJ2-5,NA,TRBV5-3,TGTGCCAGCAGCGGATCGGGGGCTCGGGCAGGGGAGACCCAGTACTTC,CASSGSGARAGETQYF
TRBD1,16,TRBJ2-3,NA,TRBV4-1,TGCGCCAGCAGCCAAGGGACAGGGGCCAGGGGAGATACGCAGTATTTT,CASSQGTGARGDTQYF
TRBD2,15,TRBJ2-3,NA,TRBV6-2/TRBV6-3,TGTGCCAGCAGTTACGATTCGACTAGCGTCGATACGCAGTATTTT,CASSYDSTSVDTQYF
TRBD1,15,TRBJ1-1,many,TRBV7-8,TGTGCCAGCAGCTTAGCCCAGGGGGCTCCAGTTGAAGCTTTCTTT,CASSLAQGAPVEAFF
TRBD1,14,TRBJ2-7,NA,TRBV28,TGTGCCAGCAGTAAAACAGGGGACCCCTACGAGCAGTACTTC,CASSKTGDPYEQYF
NA,13,TRBJ2-7,many,TRBV7-2,TGTGCCAGCAGCTTCCGAAGTTCCTACGAGCAGTACTTC,CASSFRSSYEQYF
TRBD1,16,TRBJ2-7,NA,TRBV28,TGTGCCAGCAGTCCCTGGCGTGGACAGGGGGAATACGAGCAGTACTTC,CASSPWRGQGEYEQYF
NA,16,TRBJ2-1,few,TRBV4-3,TGCGCCAGCAGCCAAGCGTGGTCGAGGGAGTCCAATGAGCAGTTCTTC,CASSQAWSRESNEQFF
NA,20,TRBJ2-7,many,TRBV28,TGTGCCAGCAGTTTATTGACGACCATCTCCGGGACACAAAGCTCCTACGAGCAGTACTTC,CASSLLTTISGTQSSYEQYF
NA,15,TRBJ2-3,many,TRBV7-2,TGTGCCAGCAGCCCCCGGGGACTGTACACAGATACGCAGTATTTT,CASSPRGLYTDTQYF
NA,15,TRBJ2-7,few,TRBV19,TGTGCCAGTAGTAACCCTACAGGGTTCAGCCACGAGCAGTACTTC,CASSNPTGFSHEQYF
NA,14,TRBJ2-3,few,TRBV5-4,TGTGCCAGCAGCTTGGGGGGAAAGTCAGATACGCAGTATTTT,CASSLGGKSDTQYF
NA,15,TRBJ2-3,many,TRBV7-2,TGTGCCAGCAGCTTTGGGGAGATTAGCACAGATACGCAGTATTTT,CASSFGEISTDTQYF
TRBD1,16,TRBJ1-1,many,TRBV7-8,TGTGCCAGCAGCGGCCGGGACAGGGGGTCGAACACTGAAGCTTTCTTT,CASSGRDRGSNTEAFF
NA,13,TRBJ1-3,many,TRBV7-6,TGTGCCAGCAGCTTTCAAGGGGGAAACACCATATATTTT,CASSFQGGNTIYF
NA,15,TRBJ2-2,NA,TRBV13,TGTGCCAGCAGCTTAGAAGAGCGGAAGGCCGGGGAGCTGTTTTTT,CASSLEERKAGELFF
TRBD2,18,TRBJ2-3,NA,TRBV7-2,TGTTCCAGCAGCTTAGGAGGCTTGCGGGGGGCTAGTTGTGATACGCAGTATTTT,CSSSLGGLRGASCDTQYF